These 6 T cell receptor beta chains share one sample of origin, sequenced in a study of shared clonotypes between healthy human individuals. Sequenced by immunoSEQ multiplex PCR; TCRdb stores in-frame clones only, minus some. The sample lists 980,000 or so clones; around 80% were seen once. Sequenced input: memory CD4+ T cells sorted from blood. The subset was: CD45RA-negative fraction. Receptors were obtained from a man younger than 35 in good health.

Of note for this clone: Distinct nucleotide sequences in the sample also encode this CDR3. The chain carries TRBV27 and TRBJ1-2, with D unresolved. Germline-derived CDR1 and CDR2 are MNHEY and SMNVEV (reference sequence). CDR3 length equals 13 residues. V shed 3 bases and J shed 4 bases, with 9 bases lying between them. CDR3 amino acids: CASSFGVGYGYTF. The CDR3 nucleotides read TGTGCCAGCAGTTTTGGGGTCGGCTATGGCTACACCTTC.

V and J are TRBV11-2 and TRBJ2-5; no clear D gene. This CDR3 is built from 14 residues. V lost 1 base and J lost 4, with 10 bases in between. Germline V gene sequence: CDR1 SGHAT, CDR2 FQNNGV. CDR3 protein: CASSLGSVGETQYF. The DNA for the CDR3 is TGTGCCAGCAGCTTAGGATCGGTAGGAGAGACCCAGTACTTC.

This sequence joins TRBV5-1 and TRBJ2-3, with 11 bases fitting TRBD1. Losses at the gene ends were 5 bases for V and 5 bases for J; bases not matched to a gene: 7. This CDR3 is built from 15 residues. From germline, CDR1 is SGHRS and CDR2 YFSETQ. The CDR3: CASSTAGQGGDTQYF. Here the CDR3 DNA reads TGCGCCAGCAGTACTGCGGGACAGGGGGGAGATACGCAGTATTTT. The whole variable domain, filled in from reference TRBV5-1 and TRBJ2-3, reads KAGVTQTPRYLIKTRGQQVTLSCSPISGHRSVSWYQQTPGQGLQFLFEYFSETQRNKGNFPGRFSGRQFSNSRSEMNVSTLELGDSALYLCASSTAGQGGDTQYFGPGTRLTVL.

V usage is TRBV13 and J usage is TRBJ2-3, with TRBD2 identical over 14 bases. J lost 2 bases, V lost 5 bases, and 6 bases had no gene match. The CDR3 runs to 17 residues. Per germline, CDR1 PRHDT and CDR2 FYEKMQ (reference sequence). This CDR3 reads CASSGGLAGVPTDTQYF. The CDR3 nucleotides are TGTGCCAGCAGCGGGGGACTAGCGGGGGTGCCCACAGATACGCAGTATTTT.

The chain carries TRBV19 and TRBJ1-1, with D perhaps TRBD1 (5 bases). The V end was cut by 3 bases, the J end by 0 bases, with 11 bases between. The CDR3 contains 15 residues. Germline V gene sequence: CDR1 LNHDA, CDR2 SQIVND (reference sequence). Written as DNA, the CDR3 is TGTGCCAGTAGTATGGGTGGGGGTTTGAACACTGAAGCTTTCTTT. It is translated as CASSMGGGLNTEAFF.

This clone was recorded at least ten times. The V gene is TRBV5-4, the J gene TRBJ1-1; D not resolved. The CDR3 is 15 amino acids. The germline CDR1 and CDR2 sequences are SGHNT and YYREEE (reference sequence). The V and J ends lost 4 bases and 0 bases respectively, with 13 bases between them. CDR3 DNA: TGTGCCAGCAGCCCTTCGGGTGGGATGAACACTGAAGCTTTCTTT. It encodes CASSPSGGMNTEAFF.